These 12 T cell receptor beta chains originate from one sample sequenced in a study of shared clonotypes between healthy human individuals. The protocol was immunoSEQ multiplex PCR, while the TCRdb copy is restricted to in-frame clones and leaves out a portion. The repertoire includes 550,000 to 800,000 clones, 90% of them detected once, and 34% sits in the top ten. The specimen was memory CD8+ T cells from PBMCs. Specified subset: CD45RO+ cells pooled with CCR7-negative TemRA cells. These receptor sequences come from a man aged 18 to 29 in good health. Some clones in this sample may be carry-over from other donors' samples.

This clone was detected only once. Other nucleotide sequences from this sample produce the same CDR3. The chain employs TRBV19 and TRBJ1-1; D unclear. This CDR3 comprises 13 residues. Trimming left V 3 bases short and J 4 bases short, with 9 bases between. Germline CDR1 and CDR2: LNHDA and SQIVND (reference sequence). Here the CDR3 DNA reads TGTGCCAGTAGTATGTGGGGAGCCACTGAAGCTTTCTTT. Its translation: CASSMWGATEAFF. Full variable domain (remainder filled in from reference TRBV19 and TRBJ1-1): DGGITQSPKYLFRKEGQNVTLSCEQNLNHDAMYWYRQDPGQGLRLIYYSQIVNDFQKGDIAEGYSVSREKKESFPLTVTSAQKNPTAFYLCASSMWGATEAFFGQGTRLTVV.

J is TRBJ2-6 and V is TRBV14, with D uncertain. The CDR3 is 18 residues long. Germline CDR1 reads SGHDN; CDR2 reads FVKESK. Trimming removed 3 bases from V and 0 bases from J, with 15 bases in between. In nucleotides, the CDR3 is TGTGCCAGCAGCCACCCACAGAATAGAAACTCTGGGGCCAACGTCCTGACTTTC. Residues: CASSHPQNRNSGANVLTF.

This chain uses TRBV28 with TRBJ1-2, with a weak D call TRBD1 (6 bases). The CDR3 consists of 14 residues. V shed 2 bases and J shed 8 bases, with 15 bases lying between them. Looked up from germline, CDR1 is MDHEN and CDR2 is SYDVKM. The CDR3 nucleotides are TGTGCCAGCAGTTTAAAGGGGGGCGGTCTGGGCTACACCTTC. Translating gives CASSLKGGGLGYTF.

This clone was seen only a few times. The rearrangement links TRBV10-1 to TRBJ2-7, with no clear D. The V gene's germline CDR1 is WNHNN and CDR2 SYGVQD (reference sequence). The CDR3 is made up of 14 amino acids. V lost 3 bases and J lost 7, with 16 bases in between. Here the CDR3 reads CASSESDLEWEQYF. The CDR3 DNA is TGCGCCAGCAGTGAATCGGATCTCGAGTGGGAGCAGTACTTC.

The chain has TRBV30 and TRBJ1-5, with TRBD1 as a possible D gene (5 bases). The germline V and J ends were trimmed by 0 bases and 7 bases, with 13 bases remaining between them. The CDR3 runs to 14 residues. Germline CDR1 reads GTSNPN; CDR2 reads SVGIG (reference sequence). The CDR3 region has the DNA TGTGCCTGGAGTGTGGTAGGGGTCGGGCAGCCCCAGCATTTT. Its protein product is CAWSVVGVGQPQHF.

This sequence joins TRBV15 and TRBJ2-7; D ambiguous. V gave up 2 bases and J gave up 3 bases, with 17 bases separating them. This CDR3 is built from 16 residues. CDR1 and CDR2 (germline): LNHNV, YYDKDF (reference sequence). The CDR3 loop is CATSRLWTITGYEQYF. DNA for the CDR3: TGTGCCACCAGCAGACTCTGGACCATAACGGGCTACGAGCAGTACTTC.

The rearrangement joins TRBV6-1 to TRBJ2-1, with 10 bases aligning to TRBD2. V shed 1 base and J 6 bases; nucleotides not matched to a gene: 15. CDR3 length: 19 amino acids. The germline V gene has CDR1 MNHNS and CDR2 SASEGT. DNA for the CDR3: TGTGCCAGCAGTGAAGGCCTAGCGGGAGTATACGCGAGGGGCAATGAGCAGTTCTTC. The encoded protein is CASSEGLAGVYARGNEQFF.

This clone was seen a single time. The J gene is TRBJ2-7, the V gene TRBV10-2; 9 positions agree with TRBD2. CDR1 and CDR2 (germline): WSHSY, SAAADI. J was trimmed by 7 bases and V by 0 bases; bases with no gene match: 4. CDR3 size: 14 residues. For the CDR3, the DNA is TGCGCCAGCAGTGAGTCAGGGCTAGCGGGAGAGCAGTACTTC. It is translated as CASSESGLAGEQYF.

The chain's CDR3 is CASRSDRTHREQYF. The CDR3 region has the DNA TGTGCCAGCCGGTCGGATAGGACCCACCGCGAGCAGTACTTC. The chain combines TRBV28 with TRBJ2-7; D is undetermined. Looked up from germline, CDR1 is MDHEN and CDR2 is SYDVKM. The CDR3 consists of 14 residues. V shed 8 bases and J shed 6 bases, with 20 bases lying between them.

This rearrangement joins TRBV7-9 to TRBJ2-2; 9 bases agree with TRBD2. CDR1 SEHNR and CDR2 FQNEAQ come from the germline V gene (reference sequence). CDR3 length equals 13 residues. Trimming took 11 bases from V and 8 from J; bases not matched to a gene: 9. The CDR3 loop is CAAGGEITGELFF. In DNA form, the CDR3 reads TGTGCCGCGGGAGGGGAGATAACGGGGGAGCTGTTTTTT. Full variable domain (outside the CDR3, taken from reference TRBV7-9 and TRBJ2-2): DTGVSQNPRHKITKRGQNVTFRCDPISEHNRLYWYRQTLGQGPEFLTYFQNEAQLEKSRLLSDRFSAERPKGSFSTLEIQRTEQGDSAMYLCAAGGEITGELFFGEGSRLTVL.

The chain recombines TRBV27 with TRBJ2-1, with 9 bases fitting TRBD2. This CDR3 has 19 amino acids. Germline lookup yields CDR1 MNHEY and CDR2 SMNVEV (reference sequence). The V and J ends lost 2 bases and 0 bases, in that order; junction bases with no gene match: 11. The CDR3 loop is CASSLGSLASGISYNEQFF. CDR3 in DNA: TGTGCCAGCAGTTTAGGGTCGTTGGCTAGCGGGATCTCCTACAATGAGCAGTTCTTC.

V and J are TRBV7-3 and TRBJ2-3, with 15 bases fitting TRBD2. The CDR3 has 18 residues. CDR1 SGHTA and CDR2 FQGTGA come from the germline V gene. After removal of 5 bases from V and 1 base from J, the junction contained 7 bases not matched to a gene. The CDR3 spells CASSAGLAGGRGTDTQYF. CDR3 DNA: TGTGCCAGCAGCGCCGGACTAGCGGGAGGGCGGGGCACAGATACGCAGTATTTT.